The TCR beta chain described here comes from a study of cytomegalovirus exposure and HLA in healthy donors. Findings of the study overall: As a later analysis showed, a missense DCLRE1C variant was linked to trimming of TCR beta V- and J-genes. TCR beta sequences reportedly predicted most subjects' HLA-A and HLA-B alleles accurately. The authors excluded some V segments, including TRBV6-2 and TRBV6-3, as indistinguishable. Sequencing likely caused a cluster of highly shared sequence variants.

Of note for this clone: What it binds is unknown.

Trimming stripped 4 bases from V and 4 bases from J, with 17 bases between. There are 15 residues in the CDR3. Germline-derived CDR1 and CDR2 are SGHDT and YYEEEE. With 60 Vbeta and 13 Jbeta primers, the PCR was carried out. TCRdb's table, derived via immunoSEQ multiplex PCR, lists solely in-frame clones and lacks some. The top ten clones hold 1% of a sample with some 190,000 clones, approximately 81% of them seen once. Sequenced sample: PBMCs. The clonotype was recovered from a boy aged 2 to 10 in good health and CMV-seronegative. The gene calls are TRBV5-6 and TRBJ1-2; possible D gene TRBD1, 6 bases. The CDR3 spells CASSPGRGQGYGYTF. CDR3 DNA: TGTGCCAGCAGCCCCGGGCGGGGGCAAGGCTATGGCTACACCTTC.